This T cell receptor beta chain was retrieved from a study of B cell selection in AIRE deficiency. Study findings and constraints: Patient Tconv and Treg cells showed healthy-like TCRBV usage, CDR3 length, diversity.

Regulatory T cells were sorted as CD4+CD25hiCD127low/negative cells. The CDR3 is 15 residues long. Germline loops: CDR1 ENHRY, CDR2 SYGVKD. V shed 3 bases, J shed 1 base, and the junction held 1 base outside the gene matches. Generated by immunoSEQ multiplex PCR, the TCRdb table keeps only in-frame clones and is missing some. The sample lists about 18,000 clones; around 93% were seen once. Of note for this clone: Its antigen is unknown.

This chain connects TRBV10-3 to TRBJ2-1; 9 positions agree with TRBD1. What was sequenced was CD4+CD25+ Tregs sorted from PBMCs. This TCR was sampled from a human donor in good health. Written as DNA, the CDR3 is TGTGCCATCAGTGACGGGACAGGGTCCTACAATGAGCAGTTCTTC. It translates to CAISDGTGSYNEQFF.